A single sample is the source of the 8 T cell receptor beta chains below, sequenced in a study of STAT5B mutations in CD4+ large granular lymphocyte leukemia. TCRdb keeps only in-frame clones here, not all; method: immunoSEQ multiplex PCR. Altogether 15,000 to 20,000 clones are present, approximately 88% being singletons, with the ten largest covering around 13%. Sequences were obtained from CD4+ T cells from blood buffy coats. The receptor set was obtained from a human donor in good health.

J is TRBJ2-2 and V is TRBV7-2, with a tentative D call TRBD2 (6 bases). CDR3 size: 15 residues. Trimming took off 8 bases at V and 6 bases at J, with 19 bases between the two ends. Per germline, CDR1 SGHTA and CDR2 FQGNSA. For the CDR3, the DNA is TGTGCCAGCCGACCTGGGGGGAGTGGGTCCGGGGAGCTGTTTTTT. It yields the protein CASRPGGSGSGELFF. The variable domain in full, with the rest retrieved from reference TRBV7-2 and TRBJ2-2, is GAGVSQSPSNKVTEKGKDVELRCDPISGHTALYWYRQSLGQGLEFLIYFQGNSAPDKSGLPSDRFSAERTGGSVSTLTIQRTQQEDSAVYLCASRPGGSGSGELFFGEGSRLTVL.

The chain employs TRBV29-1 and TRBJ2-1; 9 bases agree with TRBD2. The germline V gene has CDR1 SQVTM and CDR2 ANQGSEA. Trimming took 4 bases from V and 13 from J; bases not matched to a gene: 8. This CDR3 is built from 12 residues. DNA of the CDR3: TGCAGCGTTGGAGGGGGCGGGAGGGAACAGTTCTTC. Encoded protein: CSVGGGGREQFF.

Only one count was recorded for this clone. The V and J genes are TRBV18 and TRBJ2-7; 14 positions agree with TRBD2. J gave up 2 bases and V 3 bases, and 3 bases lay outside the gene matches. The CDR3 sequence is 16 residues long. CDR1 and CDR2 from the germline V gene are KGHSH and LQKENI. The CDR3 region is CASSPTGLAGAYEQYF. The CDR3 nucleotides read TGTGCCAGCTCACCCACGGGACTAGCGGGAGCCTACGAGCAGTACTTC.

J is TRBJ2-7 and V is TRBV30; 10 nucleotides align to TRBD2. The trim removed 1 base at V and 5 bases at J, leaving 8 bases unmatched. The CDR3 has 15 residues. Germline loops: CDR1 GTSNPN, CDR2 SVGIG (reference sequence). The CDR3 protein is CAWSAPGTSAHEQYF. The DNA for the CDR3 is TGTGCCTGGAGTGCGCCTGGGACTAGCGCCCACGAGCAGTACTTC.

The genes are TRBV5-4 and TRBJ2-1; tentative D call: TRBD2 (6 bases). V lost 2 bases and J 4 bases, leaving 13 bases between the germline ends. The CDR3 is made up of 15 amino acids. Looked up from germline, CDR1 is SGHNT and CDR2 is YYREEE (reference sequence). CDR3 in amino acids: CASSFGGGGYNEQFF. Here the CDR3 DNA reads TGTGCCAGCAGCTTCGGGGGTGGGGGATACAATGAGCAGTTCTTC.

V gene TRBV18 combines with J gene TRBJ2-7; D is perhaps TRBD1 or TRBD2 (5 bases each). The CDR3 is 12 amino acids. The germline V gene encodes CDR1 KGHSH and CDR2 LQKENI. Trimming shortened V by 2 bases and J by 3 bases, and 5 bases separated the two germline ends. CDR3 residues: CASSPGGYEQYF. CDR3 nucleotides: TGTGCCAGCTCACCAGGGGGCTACGAGCAGTACTTC.

For the CDR3, the DNA is TGTGCCAGCAGCCGTGACAACTATGGCTACACCTTC. Translated, it gives CASSRDNYGYTF. This rearrangement joins TRBV5-4 to TRBJ1-2; D unclear. Germline V CDR1 and CDR2: SGHNT, YYREEE (reference sequence). CDR3 size: 12 residues. Trimming cost V 4 bases and J 2 bases, with 6 bases left between them.

This rearrangement joins TRBV19 to TRBJ2-7; no firm D call. Germline assignment: CDR1 LNHDA and CDR2 SQIVND (reference sequence). V was cut by 1 base and J by 0 bases, with 10 bases left in between. CDR3 length: 15 residues. The CDR3 nucleotides read TGTGCCAGTAGTATAGCGGCATCACTCTCCTACGAGCAGTACTTC. It specifies CASSIAASLSYEQYF.